The TCR beta chain under discussion was sequenced for a study of cytomegalovirus exposure and HLA in healthy donors. Study observations and caveats: The number of N-insertions in an Asian-associated ancestry cluster was reportedly below the 666-donor mean in a later analysis. Most TCR beta V segments were productive about 87% or about 30% of the time in an earlier analysis.

Researchers ran the PCR with 60 Vbeta and 13 Jbeta primers. This table comes from immunoSEQ multiplex PCR, and its TCRdb copy is limited to in-frame clones, with some not included. The sample contains some 200,000 clones, 83% of which appear only once. Details on this clone: Its matching antigen is unknown.

The length of the CDR3 is 16 residues. From germline, CDR1 is LNHDA and CDR2 SQIVND (reference sequence). V shed 5 bases and J 2 bases; nucleotides not matched to a gene: 12. This TCR derives from a man between 45 and 60 years old in good health and CMV-seronegative. The sample was PBMCs. The V gene is TRBV19, the J gene TRBJ2-7, with 7 bases lining up with TRBD2. This CDR3 reads CASSVPRPSGTYEQYF. CDR3 sequence (DNA): TGTGCCAGTAGTGTTCCCCGTCCTAGCGGAACCTACGAGCAGTACTTC.